This TCR beta chain was recorded in a study of T cells after yellow fever vaccination. Broader study findings: The booster saw the reappearance of most primary-vaccination clones (96% CD4, 80% to 90% CD8).

On this clonotype: As yet, its antigen is unknown.

One entry per CDR3 protein, called by TCRdb with MiXCR from the 5' RACE reads. The data hold over 300,000 distinct CDR3 sequences, with approximately 3.8% observed a single time. The trim removed 8 bases at V and 7 bases at J, leaving 13 bases unmatched. The V gene's germline CDR1 is ENHRY and CDR2 SYGVKD. The CDR3 is 14 residues long. Sample: PBMCs, taken on the day of the yellow fever booster vaccination. This TCR was sampled from a man aged 18 to 35 who received the YFV17D yellow fever vaccine. J is TRBJ1-2 and V is TRBV10-3; 7 nucleotides match TRBD1. CDR3: CAISQTGTEAGYTF. As DNA, the CDR3 is TGTGCCATCTCCCAGACCGGGACAGAGGCTGGCTACACCTTC.